The 18 T cell receptor beta chains presented below share a single source sample, sequenced in a study of shared clonotypes between healthy human individuals. Positively selected for CCR7, the CD45RO-negative cells used as naive CD8 cells excluded terminally differentiated effector memory CD45RA+ cells. Clones were sequenced by immunoSEQ multiplex PCR, and TCRdb holds only the in-frame ones, with some missing. The data show approximately 810,000 clones, 80% to 95% seen once. Sequenced: naive CD8+ T cells sorted from blood. All receptors derive from a man aged 25-45 years in good health.

The J gene is TRBJ2-7, the V gene TRBV29-1, with 8 positions matching TRBD1. J gave up 9 bases and V 0 bases, and 13 bases lay outside the gene matches. Germline CDR1 and CDR2: SQVTM and ANQGSEA. The CDR3 is 15 amino acids. CDR3 DNA sequence: TGCAGCGTTGAAGATCCAGGACAGGGAGTTATAGGGCAGTACTTC. Translation gives CSVEDPGQGVIGQYF.

This clone was found a few times. The sample holds other DNA sequences that translate to the same CDR3. The chain joins TRBV25-1 to TRBJ2-3; D ambiguous. The CDR3 consists of 10 residues. Trimming left V 4 bases short and J 5 bases short, with 1 base between. Germline assignment: CDR1 MGHDK and CDR2 SYGVNS. CDR3 protein: CASSGDTQYF. The CDR3 nucleotides read TGTGCCAGCAGTGGAGATACGCAGTATTTT.

This sequence joins TRBV6-5 and TRBJ2-7; TRBD2 is a possible D gene (6 bases). The V and J ends lost 0 bases and 2 bases respectively, with 11 bases between them. There are 15 residues in the CDR3. Germline V gene data show CDR1 as MNHEY and CDR2 as SVGAGI. CDR3 DNA sequence: TGTGCCAGCAGTTACTCGGAGGGTGTAACCTACGAGCAGTACTTC. Its protein product is CASSYSEGVTYEQYF.

V and J are TRBV29-1 and TRBJ2-2; no clear D. The V end lost 1 base, the J end lost 1 base, and 4 bases lay between the germline ends. The CDR3 has 13 residues. The germline V gene has CDR1 SQVTM and CDR2 ANQGSEA. The CDR3 nucleotides read TGCAGCGTTGAAGTGGGGAACACCGGGGAGCTGTTTTTT. Residues: CSVEVGNTGELFF.

V usage is TRBV7-2 and J usage is TRBJ2-1, with D perhaps matching TRBD1 (7 bases). V was pared by 6 bases and J by 6 bases, with 24 bases between. Germline V gene lookup returns CDR1 SGHTA and CDR2 FQGNSA. This CDR3 is built from 17 residues. CDR3 in DNA: TGTGCCAGCAGATGGGTAGGGGGCGGGATTCAGGGCAATGAGCAGTTCTTC. Protein sequence: CASRWVGGGIQGNEQFF.

The J gene is TRBJ2-1, the V gene TRBV5-1, with 10 bases lining up with TRBD2. This CDR3 is 16 amino acids long. Germline V gives CDR1 SGHRS, CDR2 YFSETQ. V was clipped by 4 bases and J by 2 bases; unmatched bases: 6. CDR3 loop: CASSIFTSGAYNEQFF. CDR3 DNA: TGCGCCAGCAGCATCTTCACTAGCGGGGCCTACAATGAGCAGTTCTTC.

The rearrangement joins TRBV27 to TRBJ1-2; 9 bases line up with TRBD1. CDR1 and CDR2 from the germline V gene are MNHEY and SMNVEV (reference sequence). The CDR3 extends over 15 amino acids. With V trimmed by 2 bases and J by 4 bases, 5 bases remained unmatched. CDR3 loop: CASSLRATGGYGYTF. The CDR3 DNA reads as TGTGCCAGCAGTTTAAGGGCGACAGGGGGCTATGGCTACACCTTC.

The V and J genes are TRBV27 and TRBJ1-5; weak D call: TRBD1 (5 bases). V lost 7 bases and J lost 0, with 13 bases in between. The CDR3 runs to 15 residues. CDR1 is MNHEY and CDR2 is SMNVEV in the germline V gene (reference sequence). CDR3 amino acids: CASKWAGDSNQPQHF. As DNA, the CDR3 is TGTGCCAGCAAATGGGCGGGGGATAGCAATCAGCCCCAGCATTTT.

The chain carries TRBV5-1 and TRBJ2-7, with TRBD1 identical over 8 bases. The CDR3 has 17 residues. V lost 4 bases, J lost 2 bases, and 14 bases stayed unmatched. In germline, CDR1 is SGHRS, CDR2 YFSETQ. The CDR3: CASSQGQAPYVAYEQYF. The CDR3 nucleotides are TGCGCCAGCAGCCAGGGACAGGCCCCCTATGTGGCCTACGAGCAGTACTTC.

This clone is a singleton in its sample. The genes are TRBV12-5 and TRBJ2-1; D remains unclear. This CDR3 is 11 amino acids long. V lost 5 bases to trimming and J lost 10 bases, with 9 bases between them. Germline lookup yields CDR1 LGHNT and CDR2 FRNRAP. The DNA of the CDR3 is TGTGCTAGTGGTAGCCCTGGAGAGCAGTTCTTC. Translation: CASGSPGEQFF.

The chain recombines TRBV28 with TRBJ2-5; D is possibly TRBD1 (5 bases). Trimming stripped 6 bases from V and 2 bases from J, with 10 bases between. Germline CDR1 MDHEN, CDR2 SYDVKM. CDR3 length equals 13 residues. Written as DNA, the CDR3 is TGTGCCAGCAGGATAAGACAGCAAGAGACCCAGTACTTC. Translated: CASRIRQQETQYF.

This rearrangement joins TRBV7-9 to TRBJ2-1; D uncertain. CDR1 and CDR2 from the germline V gene are SEHNR and FQNEAQ (reference sequence). The CDR3 totals 14 residues. V lost 2 bases and J 2 bases, leaving 7 bases between the germline ends. CDR3 nucleotide sequence: TGTGCCAGCAGCTTAATGTCAGCCTACAATGAGCAGTTCTTC. Translation gives CASSLMSAYNEQFF.

The rearrangement joins TRBV11-3 to TRBJ2-4; TRBD2 aligns across 7 bases. The germline gives CDR1 SGHNT, CDR2 YENEEA. The CDR3 has 15 residues. V lost 5 bases, J lost 8 bases, and 12 bases stayed unmatched. The CDR3, as DNA: TGTGCCAGCAGCGGTGGGGGGGACCCGCAATACATTCAGTACTTC. Protein product: CASSGGGDPQYIQYF.

This clone was seen a single time. DNA of the CDR3: TGTGCCAGCAGACCGACTAGCGGGAACTACAATGAGCAGTTCTTC. It translates to CASRPTSGNYNEQFF. The chain recombines TRBV6-4 with TRBJ2-1, with 11 bases identical to TRBD2. The CDR3 sequence is 15 residues long. Germline trimming cut 6 bases from V and 3 bases from J; bases unmatched to any gene: 4. In germline, CDR1 is MRHNA, CDR2 SNTAGT.

The gene calls are TRBV27 and TRBJ2-7, with no clear D. The CDR3 covers 12 residues. Germline V CDR1 and CDR2: MNHEY, SMNVEV (reference sequence). V was pared by 4 bases and J by 3 bases, with 7 bases between. The CDR3 spells CASSSGIYEQYF. CDR3 bases: TGTGCCAGCAGTTCTGGAATCTACGAGCAGTACTTC.

The chain recombines TRBV5-1 with TRBJ2-5; D is possibly TRBD1 or TRBD2 (5 bases each). Trimming shortened V by 2 bases and J by 5 bases, and 16 bases separated the two germline ends. Germline V CDR1 and CDR2: SGHRS, YFSETQ. The CDR3 runs to 15 residues. For the CDR3, the DNA is TGCGCCAGCAGCTTCACCGTGGGGGTAGGGGAGACCCAGTACTTC. It encodes CASSFTVGVGETQYF.

This clone occurred a few times. The CDR3 region has the DNA TGTGCCAGCAGTTACTCGCGGGAGGGCCAGTACAATGAGCAGTTCTTC. It yields the protein CASSYSREGQYNEQFF. The rearrangement uses TRBV6-6 and TRBJ2-1; 9 nucleotides match TRBD2. V was clipped by 0 bases and J by 4 bases; unmatched bases: 4. Germline V gene data show CDR1 as MNHNY and CDR2 as SVGAGI (reference sequence). This CDR3 contains 16 residues.

The rearrangement uses TRBV5-6 and TRBJ2-7, with TRBD2 matching over 11 bases. Germline-derived CDR1 and CDR2 are SGHDT and YYEEEE. CDR3 length equals 15 residues. Trimming took 4 bases from V and 0 from J; bases not matched to a gene: 3. The CDR3 coding sequence is TGTGCCAGCAGCACCGGGACTAGCGGCTCCTACGAGCAGTACTTC. Amino acid sequence: CASSTGTSGSYEQYF.